This TCR beta chain came from a study of blood T cell repertoires in COVID-19. Clones were sequenced by immunoSEQ multiplex PCR, and TCRdb holds only the in-frame ones, with some missing. The profile shows roughly 150,000 clones, about 88% of them singletons. Germline CDR1 reads LGHNT; CDR2 reads FRNRAP. The CDR3 sequence is 15 residues long. V dropped 5 bases and J dropped 0 bases, with 11 bases sitting between them. The receptor comes from a woman in her sixties or seventies with COVID-19, enrolled during active disease. The chain joins TRBV12-5 to TRBJ2-1, with D tentatively TRBD1 (5 bases). The sample consisted of peripheral blood. This CDR3 is CASGPTVGSYNEQFF. The CDR3 region has the DNA TGTGCTAGTGGTCCGACAGTGGGCTCCTACAATGAGCAGTTCTTC.